The 26 T cell receptor beta chains below come from one sample, sequenced in a study of OX40 agonist ivuxolimab in advanced cancers. Repertoires were generated with immunoSEQ multiplex PCR, while TCRdb's copy carries only in-frame clones and drops some. The sample gives around 95,000 clones, 85% to 95% of which show up once; around 0.25% is in the top ten. This specimen was CD4+ or CD8+ T cells sorted from blood, taken in a trial of the OX40 agonist ivuxolimab. These receptors were taken from an adult with an advanced solid tumor such as melanoma, head and neck, liver or kidney cancer.

The V gene is TRBV6-5, the J gene TRBJ1-3; D gene unclear. V was clipped by 0 bases and J by 1 base, with 4 bases between them. The CDR3 loop spans 14 amino acids. Germline CDR1 and CDR2: MNHEY and SVGAGI. The CDR3, as DNA: TGTGCCAGCAGTTACTCAATTTCTGGAAACACCATATATTTT. Its protein is CASSYSISGNTIYF.

The chain employs TRBV6-5 and TRBJ1-5; 7 bases agree with TRBD1. The CDR3 runs to 14 residues. With V trimmed by 10 bases and J by 4 bases, 10 bases remained unmatched. The germline V gene encodes CDR1 MNHEY and CDR2 SVGAGI. Written as DNA, the CDR3 is TGTGCCACCCACACAGGGGCACAAAATCAGCCCCAGCATTTT. It encodes CATHTGAQNQPQHF.

The chain joins TRBV4-1 to TRBJ2-2, with 7 bases identical to TRBD2. The trim removed 3 bases at V and 1 base at J, leaving 5 bases unmatched. This CDR3 spans 16 amino acids. Germline V gives CDR1 MGHRA, CDR2 YSYEKL. Written as DNA, the CDR3 is TGCGCCAGCAGCCATAATCTAGCGGTGAACACCGGGGAGCTGTTTTTT. The encoded protein is CASSHNLAVNTGELFF.

The rearrangement links TRBV6-9 to TRBJ2-3; D perhaps matches TRBD1 (5 bases). The CDR3 is made up of 12 amino acids. V was clipped by 11 bases and J by 6 bases, with 15 bases between them. The germline V gene has CDR1 MNHGY and CDR2 SVAAGI. As DNA, the CDR3 is TGTGCCCTCGGGCGTTCAGGGGATACGCAGTATTTT. Translated: CALGRSGDTQYF.

The J gene is TRBJ1-4, the V gene TRBV6-6; TRBD1 aligns across 10 bases. The V segment lost 4 bases and the J segment 6 bases; nucleotides outside the gene matches: 5. In germline, CDR1 is MNHNY, CDR2 SVGAGI (reference sequence). The CDR3 has 15 residues. The CDR3 region has the DNA TGTGCCAGCAGTTTTCCCGGGACAGGGGATGAAAAACTGTTTTTT. As protein: CASSFPGTGDEKLFF.

This chain links TRBV30 with TRBJ2-3; TRBD2 might be the D (6 bases). Trimming removed 5 bases from V and 2 bases from J, with 14 bases in between. This CDR3 contains 14 residues. Looked up from germline, CDR1 is GTSNPN and CDR2 is SVGIG (reference sequence). CDR3 residues: CAWVYRGYTDTQYF. The CDR3, as DNA: TGTGCCTGGGTTTACCGGGGGTACACAGATACGCAGTATTTT.

The CDR3 is CASSLAGGGFIQPQHF. CDR3 nucleotide sequence: TGCGCCAGCAGCTTGGCTGGCGGTGGATTTATCCAGCCCCAGCATTTT. This chain joins TRBV5-1 and TRBJ1-5; D gene unclear. This CDR3 has 16 amino acids. Germline lookup yields CDR1 SGHRS and CDR2 YFSETQ. Trimming removed 0 bases from V and 7 bases from J, with 17 bases in between.

The chain recombines TRBV7-9 with TRBJ2-3; 12 positions match TRBD2. V lost 2 bases, J lost 7 bases, and 4 bases stayed unmatched. Germline CDR1 reads SEHNR; CDR2 reads FQNEAQ (reference sequence). This CDR3 is 15 amino acids long. CDR3 sequence: CASSLLAGGQNTQYF. The CDR3 DNA reads as TGTGCCAGCAGCTTACTAGCGGGGGGGCAAAATACGCAGTATTTT.

The V gene is TRBV10-3, the J gene TRBJ2-1; D is perhaps TRBD1 (6 bases). V was clipped by 4 bases and J by 6 bases, with 28 bases between them. The CDR3 runs 19 residues. The germline gives CDR1 ENHRY, CDR2 SYGVKD. The CDR3 loop reads CAISAPSGLGGETSNEQFF. For the CDR3, the DNA is TGTGCCATCAGTGCCCCCTCTGGGCTAGGGGGAGAGACATCCAATGAGCAGTTCTTC.

The chain uses TRBV5-4 and TRBJ1-2; D remains unclear. Trimming pared 4 bases from V and 4 bases from J, leaving 14 bases between. Germline CDR1 is SGHNT and CDR2 is YYREEE (reference sequence). CDR3 length: 14 residues. CDR3 amino acids: CASSPEAVSYGYTF. DNA for the CDR3: TGTGCCAGCAGCCCTGAGGCAGTATCCTATGGCTACACCTTC.

This chain uses TRBV6-5 with TRBJ2-1; the D gene is possibly TRBD2 (7 bases). The CDR3 runs to 13 residues. V was shortened by 6 bases and J by 9 bases, with 15 bases between the two germline ends. From germline, CDR1 is MNHEY and CDR2 SVGAGI. This chain's CDR3 is CASRKQGGREQFF. CDR3 DNA sequence: TGTGCCAGCAGAAAACAGGGAGGGCGTGAGCAGTTCTTC.

The chain carries TRBV28 and TRBJ1-6; 9 positions match TRBD1. V lost 7 bases to trimming and J lost 7 bases; unmatched junction nucleotides: 11. The V gene's germline CDR1 is MDHEN and CDR2 SYDVKM. There are 16 residues in the CDR3. The CDR3 reads CASKTPSGTGNSPLHF. CDR3 coding DNA: TGTGCCAGCAAAACCCCCTCCGGGACAGGGAATTCACCCCTCCACTTT.

The chain is built from TRBV5-1 and TRBJ2-3; D is unclear. The CDR3 is 15 amino acids. Trimming cost V 0 bases and J 4 bases, with 12 bases left between them. Looked up from germline, CDR1 is SGHRS and CDR2 is YFSETQ. CDR3 amino acids: CASSLGYLGPDTQYF. The CDR3 coding sequence is TGCGCCAGCAGCTTGGGTTACCTCGGGCCAGATACGCAGTATTTT.

Only one count was recorded for this clone. The genes are TRBV6-5 and TRBJ2-2; 7 bases align to TRBD1. The CDR3 sequence is 16 residues long. The germline CDR1 and CDR2 sequences are MNHEY and SVGAGI. V was pared by 2 bases and J by 1 base, with 4 bases of the junction left unmatched. In DNA, the CDR3 is TGTGCCAGCAGTTACGGAAGGGGGCTGAACACCGGGGAGCTGTTTTTT. Translation gives CASSYGRGLNTGELFF.

This clone came up a few times. The rearrangement links TRBV7-9 to TRBJ1-1, with D possibly TRBD1 on 5 matching bases. CDR1 is SEHNR and CDR2 is FQNEAQ in the germline V gene (reference sequence). CDR3 length equals 13 residues. Trimming removed 8 bases from V and 5 bases from J, with 15 bases in between. The CDR3 coding sequence is TGTGCCAGCTTATCACAGGCGGGGACTGAAGCTTTCTTT. The encoded protein is CASLSQAGTEAFF.

The rearrangement joins TRBV28 to TRBJ2-5, with D possibly TRBD2 on 6 matching bases. V lost 6 bases and J 2 bases, leaving 16 bases between the germline ends. Germline V gene lookup returns CDR1 MDHEN and CDR2 SYDVKM. The CDR3 is made up of 15 amino acids. The CDR3 protein is CASSLPGLTQETQYF. As DNA, the CDR3 is TGTGCCAGCAGCCTCCCGGGACTGACTCAAGAGACCCAGTACTTC.

CDR3 DNA sequence: TGTGCCAGCAGTGATGGACGTGGGAGCCGGGAGCTGTTTTTT. Translation: CASSDGRGSRELFF. V is TRBV25-1 and J is TRBJ2-2; a possible D gene is TRBD2 (5 bases). The V gene lost 3 bases and the J gene lost 9 bases, with 14 bases spanning the gap. Germline CDR1 is MGHDK and CDR2 is SYGVNS. The CDR3 is made up of 14 amino acids.

The chain carries TRBV28 and TRBJ2-3; possible D gene TRBD1, 6 bases. V dropped 3 bases and J dropped 1 base, with 14 bases sitting between them. The CDR3 consists of 16 residues. Germline assignment: CDR1 MDHEN and CDR2 SYDVKM. CDR3 DNA: TGTGCCAGCAGTTTCTTACAGGGTCTTGGCACAGATACGCAGTATTTT. It specifies CASSFLQGLGTDTQYF.

The chain links TRBV10-3 to TRBJ1-2; the match to TRBD1 covers 7 bases. After removal of 8 bases from V and 4 bases from J, the junction contained 7 bases not matched to a gene. In germline, CDR1 is ENHRY, CDR2 SYGVKD. This CDR3 has 13 residues. This chain's CDR3 is CAIGKQGGYGYTF. For the CDR3, the DNA is TGTGCCATCGGGAAGCAGGGGGGCTATGGCTACACCTTC.

The chain joins TRBV7-2 to TRBJ2-1; the D gene could be TRBD1 or TRBD2 (5 bases each). V shed 7 bases and J shed 3 bases, with 10 bases lying between them. This CDR3 contains 13 residues. Germline V gene sequence: CDR1 SGHTA, CDR2 FQGNSA. CDR3 loop: CASTGTVYNEQFF. The CDR3 DNA reads as TGTGCCAGCACCGGGACGGTCTACAATGAGCAGTTCTTC.

The gene calls are TRBV10-3 and TRBJ1-1; D is unresolved. The CDR3 extends over 14 amino acids. Germline V lookup: CDR1 ENHRY, CDR2 SYGVKD. V lost 0 bases and J lost 3, with 8 bases in between. The CDR3 protein is CAISESGEDTEAFF. In DNA form, the CDR3 reads TGTGCCATCAGTGAGTCTGGGGAGGACACTGAAGCTTTCTTT.

The chain has TRBV30 and TRBJ2-1; no clear D. The V end was cut by 5 bases, the J end by 6 bases, with 5 bases between. CDR1 is GTSNPN, CDR2 SVGIG, per germline (reference sequence). CDR3 length: 10 residues. CDR3 sequence (DNA): TGTGCCTGGGAGATCAATGAGCAGTTCTTC. It yields the protein CAWEINEQFF.

V and J are TRBV27 and TRBJ1-1, with D possibly TRBD1 on 6 matching bases. The V and J ends lost 4 bases and 3 bases respectively, with 12 bases between them. The CDR3 spans 14 residues. CDR1 is MNHEY, CDR2 SMNVEV, per germline (reference sequence). CDR3 DNA sequence: TGTGCCAGCAGTTCAAGAGGACAGCACACTGAAGCTTTCTTT. This encodes CASSSRGQHTEAFF.

This clone was detected only once. The chain uses TRBV5-4 and TRBJ1-1; D may be TRBD1 (5 bases). The V gene lost 2 bases and the J gene lost 4 bases, with 12 bases spanning the gap. The CDR3 is 14 amino acids. Germline CDR1 SGHNT, CDR2 YYREEE (reference sequence). For the CDR3, the DNA is TGTGCCAGCAGCTTCTCCAGGACAACCACTGAAGCTTTCTTT. It specifies CASSFSRTTTEAFF.

The gene calls are TRBV10-3 and TRBJ2-4; 11 positions agree with TRBD1. This CDR3 is built from 14 residues. Germline assignment: CDR1 ENHRY and CDR2 SYGVKD. The V gene end was trimmed by 2 bases and the J gene end by 8 bases; junction bases not matched to a gene: 2. The CDR3 sequence is CAISEGTGGYIQYF. The DNA for the CDR3 is TGTGCCATCAGTGAGGGGACAGGGGGATACATTCAGTACTTC.

The gene calls are TRBV4-3 and TRBJ1-2, with 7 bases that match TRBD1. V lost 0 bases and J lost 7; bases outside the gene matches: 8. This CDR3 is built from 15 residues. Per germline, CDR1 LGHNA and CDR2 YSLEER. The CDR3 sequence is CASSQEGGAPSGYTF. In nucleotides, the CDR3 is TGCGCCAGCAGCCAAGAAGGGGGCGCTCCTAGTGGCTACACCTTC.